These T cell receptor beta chains were read from a single sample in a study of blood T cells in healthy people across ages. TCRdb reanalysed the 5' RACE reads using MiXCR and keeps one entry per CDR3 protein. The sample carries 750,000 to 1,000,000 distinct CDR3 sequences, just under 30% recorded once. Another study also made use of these data, one on T cells of mothers and their children.

The sequenced sample was blood. The origin of the receptors is a middle-aged woman in good health. The CDR3 runs from the conserved cysteine through the conserved F or W. The D gene is left open where the match is weak. The listing skips clone size in some rows; elsewhere it reads once, few, many or a size class.

J | size | D | V | DNA | CDR3
TRBJ1-6 | - | TRBD1 | TRBV7-9 | TGTGCCAGCAGCTTCTCGGACAGGGATGCCTATAATTCACCCCTCCACTTT | CASSFSDRDAYNSPLHF
TRBJ2-7 | - | - | TRBV15 | TGTGCCACCAGCAGAGATCAGTTAATCTACGGGCAGTACTTC | CATSRDQLIYGQYF
TRBJ1-2 | - | - | TRBV5-1 | TGCGCCAGCAGCCTCTGGGGGACATTCAATGGCTACACCTTC | CASSLWGTFNGYTF
TRBJ2-4 | - | - | TRBV6-6 | TGTGCCAGCAGTTCCTTTAACATTCAGTACTTC | CASSSFNIQYF
TRBJ1-2 | once | - | TRBV9 | TGTGCCAGCAGCGGCGCGGGAGACTATGGCTACACCTTC | CASSGAGDYGYTF
TRBJ1-2 | many | TRBD1 | TRBV4-1 | TGCGCCAGCAGCACAGGGGTTGGGAACTATGGCTACACCTTC | CASSTGVGNYGYTF
TRBJ1-1 | - | - | TRBV28 | TGTGCCAGCATGGGGCAGGGTCCGAACACTGAAGCTTTCTTT | CASMGQGPNTEAFF
TRBJ2-3 | - | TRBD2 | TRBV12-3/TRBV12-4 | TGTGCCAGCAGGCCGACTAGCGGACGCACAGATGTGCAGTATTTT | CASRPTSGRTDVQYF
TRBJ2-1 | few | TRBD2 | TRBV2 | TGTGCCAGCCTAGGGACTAGGGTCAATGAGCAGTTCTTC | CASLGTRVNEQFF
TRBJ2-2 | - | TRBD2 | TRBV20-1 | TGCAGTGCTAGAGATTATCCTAGCGGGGGGCCAACCGGGGAGCTGTTTTTT | CSARDYPSGGPTGELFF
TRBJ1-1 | few | - | TRBV12-3/TRBV12-4 | TGTGCCCCCCACAAACTGGGGTCTGAAGCTTTCTTT | CAPHKLGSEAFF
TRBJ2-1 | many | TRBD2 | TRBV20-1 | TGCAGTGCTAGCCCCAGCGGGGATTACAATGAGCAGTTCTTC | CSASPSGDYNEQFF
TRBJ2-7 | - | - | TRBV5-1 | TGCGCCAGCAGCTCCGGACGGTACGGCACCTACGAGCAGTACTTC | CASSSGRYGTYEQYF
TRBJ2-2 | - | - | TRBV5-1 | TGCGCCAGCAGCGGGGGAAGGAGCAACGACGGGGAGCTGTTTTTT | CASSGGRSNDGELFF
TRBJ2-7 | many | TRBD1 | TRBV12-3/TRBV12-4 | TGTGCCAGCAGGGCGGGACAGGGGCGATTCAACGAGCAGTACTTC | CASRAGQGRFNEQYF
TRBJ2-1 | many | - | TRBV4-3 | TGCGCCAGCAGCCAAGATCAAGGGTTCATCAATGAGCAGTTCTTC | CASSQDQGFINEQFF
TRBJ2-1 | - | TRBD1 | TRBV5-1 | TGCGCCAGCAGCTACGACAGGGTTGCCTACAATGAGCAGTTCTTC | CASSYDRVAYNEQFF
TRBJ1-2 | - | TRBD1 | TRBV7-3 | TGTGCCAGCAGCTGGGGGACAGGGTCCGGCTACACCTTC | CASSWGTGSGYTF
TRBJ2-3 | many | TRBD2 | TRBV20-1 | TGCAGTGCTACCGGACTAGCACATATGGGTGAAGATACGCAGTATTTT | CSATGLAHMGEDTQYF
TRBJ2-3 | - | TRBD2 | TRBV20-1 | TGCAGTGCTAGAGATTTGACTAGCGGGGACACAGATACGCAGTATTTT | CSARDLTSGDTDTQYF
TRBJ2-7 | - | - | TRBV5-1 | TGCGCCAGCAGCCCGGGACGGGGACCGAAAACCTACGAGCAGTACTTC | CASSPGRGPKTYEQYF
TRBJ1-1 | few | - | TRBV4-1 | TGCGCCAGCAGCCAAGGGACTTTAAGAGGTGAAGCTTTCTTT | CASSQGTLRGEAFF
TRBJ1-1 | few | TRBD1 | TRBV7-6 | TGTGCCAGCAAAAGACAGGGGGCGGGAATGAACACTGAAGCTTTCTTT | CASKRQGAGMNTEAFF
TRBJ2-6 | - | - | TRBV20-1 | TGCAGTGCTAGAGGACGGAACTCTGGGGCCAACGTCCTGACTTTC | CSARGRNSGANVLTF
TRBJ2-3 | many | - | TRBV5-5 | TGTGCCAGCAGCTCCATGGCTAGCACAGATACGCAGTATTTT | CASSSMASTDTQYF
TRBJ2-7 | - | TRBD2 | TRBV10-3 | TGTGCCATCAGTGAGCCTAGCGGGGGTTACAATGAGCAGTACTTC | CAISEPSGGYNEQYF
TRBJ2-7 | many | TRBD1 | TRBV4-1 | TGTGCCAGCAGCCAAGACCCCGGGACAGGATCCTACGAGCAGTACTTC | CASSQDPGTGSYEQYF
TRBJ2-7 | - | TRBD1 | TRBV12-3/TRBV12-4 | TGTGCCAGCAGTTCCCGCACAGGGGGCACGGACGAGCAGTACTTC | CASSSRTGGTDEQYF
TRBJ1-1 | few | - | TRBV7-9 | TGTGCCAGCAGCTTAAAATCGTTTAAGAACACTGAAGCTTTCTTT | CASSLKSFKNTEAFF
TRBJ1-2 | many | TRBD1 | TRBV27 | TGTGCCAGCAGTTCCCCGGGGCAGGGGGCGCGTGGCTACACCTTC | CASSSPGQGARGYTF
TRBJ2-3 | - | - | TRBV27 | TGTGCCACCCACGCCACCCGATACACAGATACGCAGTATTTT | CATHATRYTDTQYF
TRBJ2-3 | - | TRBD2 | TRBV9 | TGTGCCAGCAGCGTAGCGCTAGCGGGGGGGGGACACCCAGATACGCAGTATTTT | CASSVALAGGGHPDTQYF
TRBJ2-1 | few | - | TRBV12-3/TRBV12-4 | TGTGCCAGCAGCCCCGACTCCTTCTTGCAGTTCTTC | CASSPDSFLQFF
TRBJ2-2 | - | - | TRBV7-3 | TGTGCCAGCAGTTTAGGACAGACCACGAACACCGGGGAGCTGTTTTTT | CASSLGQTTNTGELFF
TRBJ2-7 | many | TRBD1 | TRBV11-2 | TGTGCCAGCAGCCCGGTAGGAAGACAGGGGACATACGAGCAGTACTTC | CASSPVGRQGTYEQYF
TRBJ2-3 | - | - | TRBV5-1 | TGCGCCAGCAATGTGGGGGGCGGCACAGATACGCAGTATTTT | CASNVGGGTDTQYF
TRBJ1-2 | few | TRBD1 | TRBV28 | TGTGCCAGCAGTTCCGCCGCAGGGGGTACGAGAAACTATGGCTACACCTTC | CASSSAAGGTRNYGYTF
TRBJ1-6 | few | - | TRBV7-8 | TGTGCCAGCAGCACCGAGACGGGATATAATTCACCCCTCCACTTT | CASSTETGYNSPLHF
TRBJ2-1 | few | TRBD1 | TRBV5-1 | TGCGCCAGCAGCTTGGAGGGCAGGGGGCGTGGGGAGCAGTTCTTC | CASSLEGRGRGEQFF
TRBJ2-3 | many | - | TRBV9 | TGTGCCAGCAGTGTAGGAGATACGCAGTATTTT | CASSVGDTQYF
TRBJ2-7 | - | - | TRBV7-3 | TGTGTCAGCAGCCGGGACGCCGGGACACCGGGGAATGAGCAGTACTTC | CVSSRDAGTPGNEQYF
TRBJ2-7 | few | - | TRBV10-3 | TGTGCCACCAGCACAACGGGACTTTCCTACGAGCAGTACTTC | CATSTTGLSYEQYF
TRBJ2-1 | - | - | TRBV5-1 | TGCGCCAGCAGCTTGGAAGGGGATCAGTACAATGAGCAGTTCTTC | CASSLEGDQYNEQFF
TRBJ1-1 | - | - | TRBV4-1 | TGCGCCAGCAGCCAAGCGGCGGACCCTCTTGAAGCTTTCTTT | CASSQAADPLEAFF
TRBJ2-2 | - | - | TRBV7-3 | TGTGCCAGCATGATTTCCACAGGCACCGGGGAGCTGTTTTTT | CASMISTGTGELFF
TRBJ2-3 | once | - | TRBV3-1 | TGTGCCAGCAGCCCACAGGGACGTGGAGCAGATACGCAGTATTTT | CASSPQGRGADTQYF